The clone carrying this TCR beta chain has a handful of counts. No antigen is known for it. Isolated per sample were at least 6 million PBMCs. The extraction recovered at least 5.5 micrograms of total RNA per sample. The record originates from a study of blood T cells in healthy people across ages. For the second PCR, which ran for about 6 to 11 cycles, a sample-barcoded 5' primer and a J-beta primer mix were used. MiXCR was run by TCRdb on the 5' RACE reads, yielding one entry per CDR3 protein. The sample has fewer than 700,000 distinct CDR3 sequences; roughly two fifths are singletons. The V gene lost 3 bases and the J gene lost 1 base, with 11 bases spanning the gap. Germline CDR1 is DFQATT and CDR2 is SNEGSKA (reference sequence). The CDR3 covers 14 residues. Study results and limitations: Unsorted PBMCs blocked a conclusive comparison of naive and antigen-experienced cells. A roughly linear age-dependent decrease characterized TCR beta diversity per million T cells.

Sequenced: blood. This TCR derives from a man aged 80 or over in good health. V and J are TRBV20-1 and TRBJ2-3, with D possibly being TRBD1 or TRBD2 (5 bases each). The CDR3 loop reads CSASRDGGTDTQYF. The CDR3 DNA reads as TGCAGTGCTAGCCGGGACGGAGGCACAGATACGCAGTATTTT.